Shown below are 27 T cell receptor beta chains from a single sample sequenced in a study of post-analysis software for immune sequencing data. General observations from the study: In patients, TRBV5-6, TRBV5-1 and TRBV20-1 belonged to five or six TRBV segments found more frequently than in controls.

Prepared libraries of TCR beta cDNA carried unique molecular identifiers. TCRdb processed the PCR reads anew with MiXCR; each CDR3 protein has one entry. The data hold 650,000 to 850,000 distinct CDR3 sequences, with around 53% observed a single time. Their target antigens are unknown. Material for sequencing was blood. Source of these receptors: a girl between 10 and 17 years old with multiple sclerosis.

The chain links TRBV2 to TRBJ1-2, with D perhaps matching TRBD1 (6 bases). V was shortened by 4 bases and J by 0 bases, with 9 bases between the two germline ends. Germline CDR1 reads SNHLY; CDR2 reads FYNNEI. The CDR3 contains 14 residues. CDR3 protein: CASSADSTNYGYTF. The CDR3 DNA is TGTGCCAGCAGTGCGGACAGTACTAACTATGGCTACACCTTC.

The V gene is TRBV7-8, the J gene TRBJ1-1; 7 bases fit TRBD1. Germline V gene sequence: CDR1 SGHVS, CDR2 FQNEAQ. The CDR3 is made up of 15 amino acids. After removal of 4 bases from V and 5 bases from J, the junction contained 10 bases not matched to a gene. CDR3 DNA sequence: TGTGCCAGCAGCTCCCCGGGACAGAGAGTGACTGAAGCTTTCTTT. The encoded protein is CASSSPGQRVTEAFF.

Many counts were recorded for this clonotype. This chain uses TRBV6-4 with TRBJ2-3, with TRBD2 matching 9 bases. Germline trimming cut 2 bases from V and 1 base from J; bases unmatched to any gene: 4. The CDR3 totals 16 residues. Germline assignment: CDR1 MRHNA and CDR2 SNTAGT. The CDR3 here is CASSDTPSGGTDTQYF. CDR3 bases: TGTGCCAGCAGTGACACACCTAGCGGGGGCACAGATACGCAGTATTTT.

The chain employs TRBV9 and TRBJ2-5; D call uncertain. V was trimmed by 4 bases and J by 5 bases, leaving 15 bases between them. This CDR3 spans 14 amino acids. The germline V gene has CDR1 SGDLS and CDR2 YYNGEE. CDR3 coding DNA: TGTGCCAGCAGCCTAAGATCCAGTGGGGAGACCCAGTACTTC. Its translation: CASSLRSSGETQYF.

The rearrangement links TRBV7-9 to TRBJ2-1, with 9 bases matching TRBD2. The V segment lost 2 bases and the J segment 5 bases; nucleotides outside the gene matches: 7. CDR3 length equals 16 residues. Germline CDR1 and CDR2: SEHNR and FQNEAQ (reference sequence). The CDR3 DNA follows: TGTGCCAGCAGCTTACGTAGCGGGAGATCCAACAATGAGCAGTTCTTC. This gives the protein CASSLRSGRSNNEQFF.

This clonotype occurred a few times. This chain connects TRBV6-1 to TRBJ1-6; 7 nucleotides line up with TRBD1. V lost 10 bases, J lost 9 bases, and 15 bases stayed unmatched. Germline CDR1 reads MNHNS; CDR2 reads SASEGT. CDR3 length: 15 residues. Here the CDR3 reads CATQGDQGIISPLHF. CDR3 nucleotides: TGTGCCACCCAGGGGGACCAAGGGATAATTTCACCCCTCCACTTT.

This clonotype was found a few times. The rearrangement uses TRBV20-1 and TRBJ1-1, with 7 bases matching TRBD1. The V gene end was trimmed by 2 bases and the J gene end by 4 bases; junction bases not matched to a gene: 7. Germline V gene sequence: CDR1 DFQATT, CDR2 SNEGSKA (reference sequence). The CDR3 has 14 residues. CDR3 sequence (DNA): TGCAGTGCTAGAAATCCAGGGGGAGGCACTGAAGCTTTCTTT. This translates into CSARNPGGGTEAFF.

The chain joins TRBV20-1 to TRBJ2-7; D is undetermined. V lost 1 base and J lost 6, with 16 bases in between. The length of the CDR3 is 14 residues. CDR1 DFQATT and CDR2 SNEGSKA come from the germline V gene (reference sequence). The CDR3 nucleotides are TGCAGTGCTAGAGTGGCAGGTGCCTTCGGCGAGCAGTACTTC. It is translated as CSARVAGAFGEQYF.

The chain combines TRBV20-1 with TRBJ2-1; TRBD2 aligns across 11 bases. Germline CDR1 and CDR2: DFQATT and SNEGSKA (reference sequence). The CDR3 runs to 14 residues. The J segment lost 12 bases and the V segment lost 3 bases, leaving 10 bases of the junction unmatched. CDR3 nucleotide sequence: TGCAGTGCTAGCCGTGAGACTAGCGGGATGGGGCAGTTCTTC. It is translated as CSASRETSGMGQFF.

The V gene is TRBV7-2, the J gene TRBJ1-5; a possible D gene is TRBD1 (5 bases). The CDR3 length is 16 residues. Trimming removed 1 base at V and 4 bases at J, with 14 bases between. CDR1 is SGHTA and CDR2 is FQGNSA in the germline V gene. CDR3 nucleotides: TGTGCCAGCAGCTTAGAAGGGACGGGGGGGAATCAGCCCCAGCATTTT. It encodes CASSLEGTGGNQPQHF.

The rearrangement joins TRBV3-1 to TRBJ2-7; D remains unclear. The CDR3 is made up of 15 amino acids. Per germline, CDR1 LGHDT and CDR2 YNNKEL (reference sequence). Trimming cost V 6 bases and J 7 bases, with 22 bases left between them. The CDR3 nucleotides are TGTGCCAGCAGTCTGACCGGGCCGAAGGCCAATGAGCAGTACTTC. Encoded protein: CASSLTGPKANEQYF.

The chain has TRBV6-5 and TRBJ2-1; a possible D gene is TRBD2 (6 bases). This CDR3 is 14 amino acids long. Trimming cost V 5 bases and J 10 bases, with 18 bases left between them. CDR1 and CDR2 (germline): MNHEY, SVGAGI. CDR3 nucleotide sequence: TGTGCCAGCAGTAAGCCGGGACTCCCGATCGAGCAGTTCTTC. It translates to CASSKPGLPIEQFF.

The chain is built from TRBV6-6 and TRBJ1-2; 7 bases map to TRBD1. CDR3 length equals 13 residues. Trimming removed 5 bases from V and 8 bases from J; junction bases left unmatched: 8. The germline gives CDR1 MNHNY, CDR2 SVGAGI (reference sequence). The CDR3 loop reads CASSGGGELGYTF. DNA for the CDR3: TGTGCCAGCAGTGGAGGGGGCGAACTAGGCTACACCTTC.

A few counts support this clonotype. The chain links TRBV11-2 to TRBJ2-5; D is perhaps TRBD1 (6 bases). The DNA matches TRBJ2-7 better at its end, which makes the J call doubtful. Germline CDR1 reads SGHAT; CDR2 reads FQNNGV. The CDR3 consists of 16 residues. This chain's CDR3 is CASSLGAEKGQYEQYF. The CDR3 bases are TGTGCCAGCAGCTTAGGAGCCGAAAAGGGACAATACGAGCAGTACTTC.

In DNA, the CDR3 is TGTGCCAGCAGTGAAGGTGCTAGCGGCATCTACGAGCAGTACTTC. Amino acid sequence: CASSEGASGIYEQYF. This rearrangement joins TRBV6-1 to TRBJ2-7; 7 bases map to TRBD2. This CDR3 has 15 residues. Germline lookup yields CDR1 MNHNS and CDR2 SASEGT. The trim removed 1 base at V and 3 bases at J, leaving 6 bases unmatched.

This clonotype was detected a few times. V gene TRBV7-2 combines with J gene TRBJ2-7, with unresolved D. Between the trimmed V and J ends, which lost 1 base and 3 bases, there was a span of 7 bases. CDR3 length: 13 amino acids. Germline assignment: CDR1 SGHTA and CDR2 FQGNSA. This CDR3 reads CASSLEQLYEQYF. The CDR3 DNA reads as TGTGCCAGCAGCTTAGAACAGCTCTACGAGCAGTACTTC.

V usage is TRBV7-2 and J usage is TRBJ2-5, with D possibly TRBD2 on 5 matching bases. CDR1 SGHTA and CDR2 FQGNSA come from the germline V gene. The CDR3 contains 16 residues. The CDR3 DNA sequence: TGTGCAAGTCGCCAACTCCATTGGACTGGGTGGGAGACCCAGTACTTC. Its translation is CASRQLHWTGWETQYF.

V usage is TRBV7-2 and J usage is TRBJ2-3; no definite D call. Germline V gives CDR1 SGHTA, CDR2 FQGNSA. Trimming took off 5 bases at V and 0 bases at J, with 15 bases between the two ends. The CDR3 runs 16 residues. In nucleotides, the CDR3 is TGTGCCAGCAGCCCCGGGTGGGCGTCTAGCACAGATACGCAGTATTTT. It yields the protein CASSPGWASSTDTQYF.

The rearrangement uses TRBV4-1 and TRBJ1-2, with TRBD1 identical over 7 bases. The CDR3 runs 15 residues. Germline loops: CDR1 MGHRA, CDR2 YSYEKL. The junction had 11 bases not matched to a gene; V was cut back by 2 bases and J by 8 bases. In nucleotides, the CDR3 is TGCGCCAGCAGCCAACCGGGACAGCCTCGCTGGGGCTACACCTTC. Amino acids: CASSQPGQPRWGYTF.

This clonotype came up a few times. The J gene is TRBJ2-1, the V gene TRBV29-1; 10 bases align to TRBD2. V gave up 7 bases and J gave up 4 bases; unmatched junction bases: 10. CDR1 and CDR2 from the germline V gene are SQVTM and ANQGSEA. The CDR3 length is 15 residues. CDR3 DNA sequence: TGCAGCGCAAGAGGGGCTAGCGGGGGTTACAATGAGCAGTTCTTC. Encoded protein: CSARGASGGYNEQFF.

This clonotype appeared a few times. The V gene is TRBV12-3 or TRBV12-4, the J gene TRBJ1-4, with D maybe TRBD1 (5 bases). CDR3 length equals 14 residues. V lost 4 bases, J lost 7 bases, and 13 bases lay in between. The CDR3 coding sequence is TGTGCCAGCAGTTCCAGGGTCCGTGGTGAAAAACTGTTTTTT. Amino acids: CASSSRVRGEKLFF.

This clonotype was seen only once. The rearrangement uses TRBV10-3 and TRBJ2-7; possible D gene TRBD1, 6 bases. The J call is doubtful: the DNA matches TRBJ2-5 better. The CDR3 extends over 15 amino acids. Germline-derived CDR1 and CDR2 are ENHRY and SYGVKD. The CDR3 sequence: CAISESLQGRETQYF. Written as DNA, the CDR3 is TGTGCCATCAGTGAGTCGTTGCAGGGGAGAGAGACCCAGTACTTC.

The chain employs TRBV5-1 and TRBJ2-1; the D gene is possibly TRBD1 (6 bases). The ends were cut back, 8 bases at V and 2 bases at J, with 20 bases in the middle. Germline loops: CDR1 SGHRS, CDR2 YFSETQ. The CDR3 runs 16 residues. CDR3 nucleotide sequence: TGCGCCAGTTGTTCAGGTAGGGGGTCCACCTACAATGAGCAGTTCTTC. Its translation is CASCSGRGSTYNEQFF. The complete variable domain, with remaining parts taken from reference TRBV5-1 and TRBJ2-1, reads KAGVTQTPRYLIKTRGQQVTLSCSPISGHRSVSWYQQTPGQGLQFLFEYFSETQRNKGNFPGRFSGRQFSNSRSEMNVSTLELGDSALYLCASCSGRGSTYNEQFFGPGTRLTVL.

The chain combines TRBV20-1 with TRBJ2-3; tentatively, D is TRBD1 (6 bases). V gave up 0 bases and J gave up 8 bases, with 18 bases separating them. Germline loops: CDR1 DFQATT, CDR2 SNEGSKA (reference sequence). The CDR3 is 15 amino acids. The CDR3 protein is CSARDRPGVWGTQYF. As DNA, the CDR3 is TGCAGTGCTAGAGATCGGCCAGGGGTTTGGGGTACGCAGTATTTT.

The chain employs TRBV5-6 and TRBJ1-2, with D hard to call. The germline V and J ends were trimmed by 2 bases and 4 bases, with 15 bases remaining between them. CDR3 length equals 15 residues. The germline V gene has CDR1 SGHDT and CDR2 YYEEEE. Written as DNA, the CDR3 is TGTGCCAGCAGCTTTGGTGAAGGACCAGTCTATGGCTACACCTTC. Amino acid sequence: CASSFGEGPVYGYTF.

This clonotype has only a few counts. The chain recombines TRBV7-3 with TRBJ1-2; 7 bases are a match to TRBD1. J was trimmed by 4 bases and V by 5 bases; bases with no gene match: 4. Germline V gives CDR1 SGHTA, CDR2 FQGTGA. The CDR3 is 13 amino acids. In nucleotides, the CDR3 is TGTGCCAGCAGCCGGGACAGCGGCTATGGCTACACCTTC. Translation gives CASSRDSGYGYTF.

The rearrangement joins TRBV20-1 to TRBJ2-3; D is perhaps TRBD2 (6 bases). This CDR3 is built from 14 residues. Trimming took 6 bases from V and 0 from J, leaving 13 bases between them. Germline-derived CDR1 and CDR2 are DFQATT and SNEGSKA (reference sequence). For the CDR3, the DNA is TGCAGTGCCCCTCAAAGCGGGAGCACAGATACGCAGTATTTT. Protein: CSAPQSGSTDTQYF.